The clone carrying this TCR beta chain was counted a single time. Original methodology: Reference gene primers were amplified, and this amplification served to estimate nucleated cell counts. The data were produced by immunoSEQ multiplex PCR, yet TCRdb's version contains in-frame clones alone and is incomplete. V and J calls and clone size are as listed in that table; D and trimming were resolved from the DNA. Of more than 400,000 clones listed, approximately 85% are singletons. This specimen comes from a study of blood T cell repertoires in COVID-19. The wider study: From the United States, Italy and Spain came samples of acute and convalescent COVID-19. The cDNA or gDNA used as material had been derived from T cells, B-cell-depleted T cells, or PBMCs.

Trimming stripped 5 bases from V and 1 base from J, with 26 bases between. The CDR3 runs 19 residues. CDR1 and CDR2 (germline): SEHNR, FQNEAQ (reference sequence). The sequencing input was peripheral blood. This receptor was obtained from a human donor in a cohort sampled during active COVID-19. The genes are TRBV7-9 and TRBJ1-1; TRBD1 might be the D (6 bases). CDR3 coding DNA: TGTGCCAGCAGCCCACCACAGGACAGAGAAGATTGGGAGAACACTGAAGCTTTCTTT. Encoded protein: CASSPPQDREDWENTEAFF.